This record looks at one T cell receptor beta chain sequence and its context. The sample is drawn from a study of OX40 agonist ivuxolimab in advanced cancers. Study-level information: People who had prior anti-PD-1, anti-PD-L1 or anti-CTLA-4 therapy could take part, and around 40% had some. Three patients, one with hepatocellular carcinoma and two with cutaneous melanoma, responded partially.

With baseline, cycle 4 day 1, and cycle 7 day 1 as timepoints, blood was sampled. TCRdb's table, derived via immunoSEQ multiplex PCR, lists solely in-frame clones and lacks some. This table has about 77,000 clones, approximately 89% appearing once. Trimming removed 3 bases from V and 6 bases from J, with 14 bases in between. CDR3 size: 14 residues. Germline-derived CDR1 and CDR2 are SEHNR and FQNEAQ (reference sequence). The specimen was CD4+ or CD8+ T cells sorted from blood, collected in a trial of the OX40 agonist ivuxolimab. The receptor was isolated from an adult with an advanced solid tumor such as melanoma, head and neck, liver or kidney cancer. The chain uses TRBV7-9 and TRBJ1-2, with D maybe TRBD1 (6 bases). CDR3 coding DNA: TGTGCCAGCAGCTTTCTAGAGGGGGGAAATGGCTACACCTTC. The encoded protein is CASSFLEGGNGYTF.